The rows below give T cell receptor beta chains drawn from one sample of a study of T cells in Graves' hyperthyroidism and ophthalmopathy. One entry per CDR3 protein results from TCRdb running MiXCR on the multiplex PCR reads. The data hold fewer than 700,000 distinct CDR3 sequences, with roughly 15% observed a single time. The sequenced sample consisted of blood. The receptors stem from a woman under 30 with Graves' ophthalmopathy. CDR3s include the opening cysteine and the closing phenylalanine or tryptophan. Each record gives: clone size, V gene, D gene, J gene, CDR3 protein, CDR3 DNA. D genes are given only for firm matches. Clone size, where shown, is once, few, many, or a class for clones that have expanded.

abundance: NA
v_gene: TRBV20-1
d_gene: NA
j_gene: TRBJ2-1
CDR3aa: CSARDISGSSYNEQFF
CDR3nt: TGCAGTGCTAGAGATATCTCAGGGAGCTCCTACAATGAGCAGTTCTTC

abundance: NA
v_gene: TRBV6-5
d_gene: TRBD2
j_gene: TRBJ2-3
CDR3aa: CASSYSHPNSGGDTDTQYF
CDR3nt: TGTGCCAGCAGTTACTCACACCCCAATAGCGGGGGCGACACAGATACGCAGTATTTT

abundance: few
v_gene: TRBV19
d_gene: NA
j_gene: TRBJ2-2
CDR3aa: CASSIRRGGLNTGELFF
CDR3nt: TGTGCCAGTAGTATACGCAGGGGAGGATTGAACACCGGGGAGCTGTTTTTT

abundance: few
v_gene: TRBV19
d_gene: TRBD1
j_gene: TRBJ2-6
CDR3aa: CASKVGQGDAGANVLTF
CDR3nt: TGTGCCAGTAAGGTGGGACAGGGGGACGCGGGGGCCAACGTCCTGACTTTC

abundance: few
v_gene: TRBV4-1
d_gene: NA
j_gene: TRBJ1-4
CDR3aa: CASSPVATNEKLFF
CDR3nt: TGCGCCAGCAGCCCAGTTGCAACTAATGAAAAACTGTTTTTT

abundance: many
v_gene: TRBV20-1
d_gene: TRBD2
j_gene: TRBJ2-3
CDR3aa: CGLSGITDTQYF
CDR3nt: TGCGGACTTAGCGGGATCACAGATACGCAGTATTTT

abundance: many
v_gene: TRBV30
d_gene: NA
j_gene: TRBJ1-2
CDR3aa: CAWSVGDRQGYTF
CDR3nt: TGTGCCTGGAGTGTGGGTGACCGACAAGGCTACACCTTC

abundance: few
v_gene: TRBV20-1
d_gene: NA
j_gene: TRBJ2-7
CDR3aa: CSPLGHKRTYEQYF
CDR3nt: TGCAGTCCCCTGGGTCATAAACGGACCTACGAGCAGTACTTC

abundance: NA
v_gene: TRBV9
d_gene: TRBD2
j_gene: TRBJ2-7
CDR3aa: CASSVAGGVEQYF
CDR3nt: TGTGCCAGCAGCGTTGCGGGAGGCGTTGAGCAGTACTTC

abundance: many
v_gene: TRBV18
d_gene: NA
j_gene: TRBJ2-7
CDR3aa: CASSPEDYPYEQYF
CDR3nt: TGTGCCAGCTCACCAGAGGACTATCCCTACGAGCAGTACTTC

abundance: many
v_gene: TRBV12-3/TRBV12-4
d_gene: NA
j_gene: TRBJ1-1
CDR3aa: CASSLGLGTEAFF
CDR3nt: TGTGCCAGCAGTTTAGGCCTGGGCACTGAAGCTTTCTTT

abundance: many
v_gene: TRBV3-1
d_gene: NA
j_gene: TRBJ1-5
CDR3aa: CASSQLSNQPQHF
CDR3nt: TGTGCCAGCAGCCAACTCAGCAATCAGCCCCAGCATTTT

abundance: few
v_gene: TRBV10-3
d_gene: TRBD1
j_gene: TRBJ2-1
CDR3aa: CAIRTGTGDNEQFF
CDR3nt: TGTGCCATCAGGACCGGGACAGGGGACAATGAGCAGTTCTTC

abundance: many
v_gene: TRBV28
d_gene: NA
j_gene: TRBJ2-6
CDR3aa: CASSFNVGLGANVLTF
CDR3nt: TGTGCCAGCAGTTTTAATGTAGGGTTGGGGGCCAACGTCCTGACTTTC

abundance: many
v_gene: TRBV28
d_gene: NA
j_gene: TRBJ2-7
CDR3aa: CASSLGGAGSSYEQYF
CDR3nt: TGTGCCAGCAGTTTAGGAGGCGCAGGCAGCTCCTACGAGCAGTACTTC

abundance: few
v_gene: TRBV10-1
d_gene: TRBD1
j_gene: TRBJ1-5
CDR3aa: CASSDPDRGNQPQHF
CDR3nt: TGCGCCAGCAGTGATCCGGACAGGGGCAATCAGCCCCAGCATTTT

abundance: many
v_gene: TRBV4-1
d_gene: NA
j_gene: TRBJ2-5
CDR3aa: CASSHPQGRPETQYF
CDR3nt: TGCGCCAGCAGCCATCCACAGGGACGGCCCGAGACCCAGTACTTC

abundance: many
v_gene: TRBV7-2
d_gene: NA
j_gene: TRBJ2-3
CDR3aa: CASARPGTDTQYF
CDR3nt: TGTGCCAGCGCGAGACCTGGCACAGATACGCAGTATTTT

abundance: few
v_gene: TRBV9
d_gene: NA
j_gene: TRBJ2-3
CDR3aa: CASSVEGRTDTQYF
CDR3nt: TGTGCCAGCAGCGTAGAGGGCCGGACAGATACGCAGTATTTT

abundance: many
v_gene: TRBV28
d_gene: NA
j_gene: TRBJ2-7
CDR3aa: CASSPTRLEQYF
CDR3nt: TGTGCCAGCAGTCCGACGAGACTTGAGCAGTACTTC

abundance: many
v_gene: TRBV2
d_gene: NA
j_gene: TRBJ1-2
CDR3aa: CASSELQATPPYGYTF
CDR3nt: TGTGCCAGCAGTGAATTACAAGCGACACCCCCCTATGGCTACACCTTC

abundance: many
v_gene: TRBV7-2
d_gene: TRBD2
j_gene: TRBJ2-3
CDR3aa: CASSATGGAGDTQYF
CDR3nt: TGTGCCAGCAGCGCCACGGGGGGAGCGGGAGATACGCAGTATTTT

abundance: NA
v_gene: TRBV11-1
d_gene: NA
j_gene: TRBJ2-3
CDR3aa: CASSLNGWGPDTQYF
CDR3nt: TGTGCCAGCAGCTTGAACGGGTGGGGGCCAGATACGCAGTATTTT

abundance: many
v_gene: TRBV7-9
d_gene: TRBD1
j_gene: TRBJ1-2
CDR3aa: CASSLAGTAYGYTF
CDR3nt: TGTGCCAGCAGCTTAGCCGGGACAGCCTATGGCTACACCTTC

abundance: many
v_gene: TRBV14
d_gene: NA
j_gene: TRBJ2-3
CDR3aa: CASSQRTGMGYTDTQYF
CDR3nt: TGTGCCAGCAGCCAAAGGACGGGAATGGGATACACAGATACGCAGTATTTT

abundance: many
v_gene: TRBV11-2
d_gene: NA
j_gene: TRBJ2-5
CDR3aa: CASSSGVAAPQETQYF
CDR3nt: TGTGCCAGCAGCTCAGGGGTTGCCGCACCCCAAGAGACCCAGTACTTC

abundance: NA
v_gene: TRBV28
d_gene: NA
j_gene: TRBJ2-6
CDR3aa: CASSVDRGGPISGANVLTF
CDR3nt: TGTGCCAGCAGTGTCGACCGAGGGGGGCCCATCTCTGGGGCCAACGTCCTGACTTTC

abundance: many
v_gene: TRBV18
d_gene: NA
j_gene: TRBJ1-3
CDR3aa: CASTTRDPGNTIYF
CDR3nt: TGTGCCAGCACGACGCGGGACCCTGGAAACACCATATATTTT

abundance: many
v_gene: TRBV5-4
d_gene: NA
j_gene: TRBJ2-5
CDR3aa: CASSLGLGGIETQYF
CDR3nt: TGTGCCAGCAGCTTGGGACTAGGCGGGATCGAGACCCAGTACTTC

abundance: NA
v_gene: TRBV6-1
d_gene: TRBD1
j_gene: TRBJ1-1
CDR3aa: CASIGTVINTEAFF
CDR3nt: TGTGCCAGCATTGGGACAGTAATAAACACTGAAGCTTTCTTT

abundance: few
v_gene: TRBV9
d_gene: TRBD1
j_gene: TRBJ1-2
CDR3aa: CASSTRIRGYYGYTF
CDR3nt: TGTGCCAGCAGTACTAGAATCAGGGGGTACTATGGCTACACCTTC

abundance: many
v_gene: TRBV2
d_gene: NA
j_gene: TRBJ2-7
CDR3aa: CASSEAPSGWSSYEQYF
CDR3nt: TGTGCCAGCAGTGAAGCGCCCTCGGGGTGGAGCTCCTACGAGCAGTACTTC

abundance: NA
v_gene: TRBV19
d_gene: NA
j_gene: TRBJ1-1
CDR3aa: CASGGLMDSEAFF
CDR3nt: TGTGCCAGCGGGGGACTAATGGATTCTGAAGCTTTCTTT

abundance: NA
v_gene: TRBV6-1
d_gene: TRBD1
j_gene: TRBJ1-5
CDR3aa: CASRGQVDNQPQHF
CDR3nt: TGTGCCAGCAGGGGACAGGTGGACAATCAGCCCCAGCATTTT

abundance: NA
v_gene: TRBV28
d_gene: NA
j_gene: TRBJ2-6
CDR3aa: CASSLVGQYSGADVLTF
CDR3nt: TGTGCCAGCAGTTTGGTCGGACAGTACTCTGGGGCCGACGTCCTGACTTTC

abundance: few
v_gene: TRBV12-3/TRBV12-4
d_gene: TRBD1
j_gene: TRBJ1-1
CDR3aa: CATTGLQGSEAFF
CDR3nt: TGTGCCACTACCGGTTTACAGGGGTCTGAAGCTTTCTTT

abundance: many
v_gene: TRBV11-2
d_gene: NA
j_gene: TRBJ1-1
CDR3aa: CASSLGTDFTEAFF
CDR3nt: TGTGCCAGCAGCTTAGGGACAGATTTCACTGAAGCTTTCTTT

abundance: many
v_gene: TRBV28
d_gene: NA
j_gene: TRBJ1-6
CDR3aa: CASSLFRNSPLHF
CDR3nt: TGTGCCAGCAGTTTATTCCGGAATTCACCCCTCCACTTT

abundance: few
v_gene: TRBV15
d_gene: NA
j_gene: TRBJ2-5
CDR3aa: CATSRVGSWEPRKTNQETQYF
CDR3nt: TGTGCCACCAGCAGAGTTGGCAGTTGGGAACCTCGGAAGACCAACCAAGAGACCCAGTACTTC

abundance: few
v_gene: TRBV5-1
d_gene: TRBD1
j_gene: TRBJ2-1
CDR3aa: CASRAPGQNYNEQFF
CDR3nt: TGCGCCAGCCGCGCCCCGGGACAGAACTACAATGAGCAGTTCTTC

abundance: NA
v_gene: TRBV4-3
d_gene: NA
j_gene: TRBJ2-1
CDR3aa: CASSQDQGSYNEQFF
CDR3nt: TGCGCCAGCAGCCAAGACCAGGGGTCCTACAATGAGCAGTTCTTC

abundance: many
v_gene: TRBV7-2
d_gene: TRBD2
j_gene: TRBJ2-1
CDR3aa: CASSLTRGTEQFF
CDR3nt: TGTGCCAGCAGCTTAACGCGGGGGACTGAGCAGTTCTTC

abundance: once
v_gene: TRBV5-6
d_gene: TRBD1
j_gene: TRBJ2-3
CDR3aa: CASSWGQGRDTQYF
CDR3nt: TGTGCCAGCAGCTGGGGACAGGGGAGAGATACGCAGTATTTT

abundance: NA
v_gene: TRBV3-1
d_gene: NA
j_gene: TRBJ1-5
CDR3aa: CASSQDSGWNQPQHF
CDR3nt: TGTGCCAGCAGCCAAGATAGCGGTTGGAATCAGCCCCAGCATTTT